The clone carrying this TCR beta chain was detected ten times or more. Its matching antigen is unknown. Each CDR3 protein gets one entry after TCRdb re-called the 5' RACE reads with MiXCR. The table records some 57,000 distinct CDR3 sequences, 9% to 15% of them present only once. The germline CDR1 and CDR2 sequences are SGHDN and FVKESK. The V gene lost 3 bases and the J gene lost 1 base, with 12 bases spanning the gap. The length of the CDR3 is 16 residues. The data stem from a study of T-cell memory formation after mild COVID-19. Study observations and caveats: Most CD4+ clones that shrank were in CM and EM, while CD8+ ones turned up in EMRA. Later expanders leaned CD4+, whereas day 15 to 85 contracting clones were balanced CD4/CD8.

The V gene is TRBV14, the J gene TRBJ2-2; D is possibly TRBD2 (5 bases). Sequencing was carried out using PBMCs or a T cell subset sorted from them (not recorded which). The sequence came from a man between 18 and 35 years old who had mild COVID-19 (a few samples of this study predate the infection). Cell type and time point are not known. The CDR3 sequence: CASSHLRELNTGELFF. In nucleotides, the CDR3 is TGTGCCAGCAGCCATCTCCGGGAATTGAACACCGGGGAGCTGTTTTTT.